This T cell receptor beta chain originates from a study of blood T cell repertoires in COVID-19. Overall study: The United States, Italy and Spain provided the acute and convalescent COVID-19 samples. T cells, B-cell-depleted T cells, or PBMCs supplied cDNA or gDNA.

This CDR3 is built from 16 residues. Germline assignment: CDR1 LGHNA and CDR2 YSLEER. Trimming removed 1 base from V and 2 bases from J, with 11 bases in between. Two negative PCRs, clearance, or symptom resolution had been documented for recovered Cohort 3 donors. How the authors handled the data: Nucleated cell number was recorded as an estimate derived from reference gene primer amplification. TCRdb's table, derived via immunoSEQ multiplex PCR, lists solely in-frame clones and lacks some. V and J calls and clone size follow that table, whereas D and trimming were derived from the DNA. The sample lists roughly 150,000 clones, around 86% occurring once.

The sequencing input was PBMCs or T cells enriched from blood (not recorded which). The chain carries TRBV4-3 and TRBJ2-2, with a tentative D call TRBD1 (6 bases). The sequence was collected from a man aged 50-60 years who had recovered from COVID-19. The CDR3 DNA reads as TGCGCCAGCAGCCAAGGGACAGAAAGAAACACCGGGGAGCTGTTTTTT. Encoded protein: CASSQGTERNTGELFF.